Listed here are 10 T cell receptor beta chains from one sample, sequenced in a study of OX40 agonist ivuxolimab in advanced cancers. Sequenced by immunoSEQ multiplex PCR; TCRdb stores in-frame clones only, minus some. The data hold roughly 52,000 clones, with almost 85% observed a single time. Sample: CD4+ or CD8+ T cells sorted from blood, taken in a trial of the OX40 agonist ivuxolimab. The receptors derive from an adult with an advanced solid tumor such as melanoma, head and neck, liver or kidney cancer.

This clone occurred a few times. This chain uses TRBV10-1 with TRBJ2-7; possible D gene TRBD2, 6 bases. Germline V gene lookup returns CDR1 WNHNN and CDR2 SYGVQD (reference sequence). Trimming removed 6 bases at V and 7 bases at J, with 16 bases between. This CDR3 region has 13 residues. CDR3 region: CASSAIGRGEQYF. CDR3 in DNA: TGCGCCAGCAGCGCGATCGGCCGGGGGGAGCAGTACTTC.

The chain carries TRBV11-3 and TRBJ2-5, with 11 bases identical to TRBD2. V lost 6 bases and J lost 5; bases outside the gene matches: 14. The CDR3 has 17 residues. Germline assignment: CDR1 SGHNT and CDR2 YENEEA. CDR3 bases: TGTGCCAGCAGTCACGGAACCCCGGGACTAGCGGTGGAGACCCAGTACTTC. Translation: CASSHGTPGLAVETQYF.

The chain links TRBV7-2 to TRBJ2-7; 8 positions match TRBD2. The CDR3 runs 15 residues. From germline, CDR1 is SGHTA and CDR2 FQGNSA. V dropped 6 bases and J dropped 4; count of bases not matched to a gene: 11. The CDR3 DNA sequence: TGTGCCAGCAGGCGGGGTAGCGGGACATCTTACGAGCAGTACTTC. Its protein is CASRRGSGTSYEQYF.

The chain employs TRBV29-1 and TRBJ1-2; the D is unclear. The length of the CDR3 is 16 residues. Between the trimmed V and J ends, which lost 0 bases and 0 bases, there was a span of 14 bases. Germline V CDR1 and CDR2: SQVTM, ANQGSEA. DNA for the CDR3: TGCAGCGTTGAAGATCTGGATCCTACCTCTAACTATGGCTACACCTTC. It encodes CSVEDLDPTSNYGYTF.

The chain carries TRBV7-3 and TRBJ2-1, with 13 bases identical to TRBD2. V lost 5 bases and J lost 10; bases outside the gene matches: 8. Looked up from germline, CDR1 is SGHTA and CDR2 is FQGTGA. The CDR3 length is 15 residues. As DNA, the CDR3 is TGTGCCAGCAGCCAATGGACTAGCGGGAGCGGGGAGCAGTTCTTC. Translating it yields CASSQWTSGSGEQFF.

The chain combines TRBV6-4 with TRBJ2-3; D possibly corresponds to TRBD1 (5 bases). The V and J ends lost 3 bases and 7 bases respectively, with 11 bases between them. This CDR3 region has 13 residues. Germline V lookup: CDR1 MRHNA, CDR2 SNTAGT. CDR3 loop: CASSENQGYTQYF. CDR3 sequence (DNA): TGTGCCAGCAGTGAGAACCAGGGATATACGCAGTATTTT.

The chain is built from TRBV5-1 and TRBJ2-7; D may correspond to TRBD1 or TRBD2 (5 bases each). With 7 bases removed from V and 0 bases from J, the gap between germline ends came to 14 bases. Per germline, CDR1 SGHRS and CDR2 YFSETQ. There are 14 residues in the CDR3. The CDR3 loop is CASAGRESSYEQYF. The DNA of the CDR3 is TGCGCCAGCGCTGGCAGGGAGAGCTCCTACGAGCAGTACTTC.

CDR3 coding DNA: TGTGCCAGCAGTTCCAGAGGGAACACTGAAGCTTTCTTT. Encoded protein: CASSSRGNTEAFF. This chain uses TRBV6-5 with TRBJ1-1; D gene ambiguous. The CDR3 totals 13 residues. Germline CDR1 MNHEY, CDR2 SVGAGI. The germline V and J ends were trimmed by 4 bases and 1 base, with 7 bases remaining between them.

Here the CDR3 DNA reads TGCAGTGCTAGAATGACTAGCGAGCAGTACTTC. It specifies CSARMTSEQYF. The chain recombines TRBV20-1 with TRBJ2-7, with D perhaps TRBD2 (6 bases). This CDR3 region has 11 residues. Trimming cost V 2 bases and J 6 bases, with 8 bases left between them. Per the germline V gene, CDR1 is DFQATT and CDR2 is SNEGSKA (reference sequence).

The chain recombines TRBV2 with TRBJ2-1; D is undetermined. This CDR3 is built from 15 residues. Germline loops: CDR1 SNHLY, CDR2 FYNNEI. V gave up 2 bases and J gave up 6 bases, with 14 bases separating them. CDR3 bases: TGTGCCAGCAGTGAATGGAGTGCATCGGGCAATGAGCAGTTCTTC. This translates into CASSEWSASGNEQFF.